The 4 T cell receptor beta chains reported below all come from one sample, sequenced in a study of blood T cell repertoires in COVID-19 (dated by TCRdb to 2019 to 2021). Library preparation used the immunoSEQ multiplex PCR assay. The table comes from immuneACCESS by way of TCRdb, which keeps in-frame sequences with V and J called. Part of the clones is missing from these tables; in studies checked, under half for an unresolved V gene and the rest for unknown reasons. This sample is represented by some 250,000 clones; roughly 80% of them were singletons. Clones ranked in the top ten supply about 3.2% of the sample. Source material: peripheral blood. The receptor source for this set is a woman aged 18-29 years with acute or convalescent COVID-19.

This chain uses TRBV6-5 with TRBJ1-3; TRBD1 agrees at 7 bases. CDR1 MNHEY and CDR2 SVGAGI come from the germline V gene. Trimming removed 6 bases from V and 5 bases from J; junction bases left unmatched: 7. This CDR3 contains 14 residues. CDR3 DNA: TGTGCCAGCAGCAAGGGGACAGACAGAAACACCATATATTTT. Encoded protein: CASSKGTDRNTIYF.

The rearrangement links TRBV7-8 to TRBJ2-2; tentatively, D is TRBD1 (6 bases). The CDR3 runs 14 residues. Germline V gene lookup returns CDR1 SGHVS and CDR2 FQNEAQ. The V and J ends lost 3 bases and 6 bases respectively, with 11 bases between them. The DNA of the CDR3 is TGTGCCAGCAGCTTCGCAGGGGTCCCCGGGGAGCTGTTTTTT. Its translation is CASSFAGVPGELFF.

The CDR3 DNA sequence: TGTGCCACAAGTCCGGGGGATGGGACTGAAGCTTTCTTT. It yields the protein CATSPGDGTEAFF. The chain combines TRBV9 with TRBJ1-1; D may be TRBD1 (5 bases). V was trimmed by 9 bases and J by 5 bases, leaving 17 bases between them. Germline-derived CDR1 and CDR2 are SGDLS and YYNGEE. The CDR3 extends over 13 amino acids.

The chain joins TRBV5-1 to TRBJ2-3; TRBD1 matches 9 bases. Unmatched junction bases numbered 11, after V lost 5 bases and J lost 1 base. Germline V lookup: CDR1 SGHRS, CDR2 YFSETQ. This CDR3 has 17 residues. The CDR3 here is CASSRPGQGPGTDTQYF. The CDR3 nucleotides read TGCGCCAGCAGTCGTCCGGGACAGGGTCCCGGCACAGATACGCAGTATTTT.